These T cell receptor beta chains were read from a single sample in a study of CD8 T cells in ankylosing spondylitis. Each CDR3 protein is one row after TCRdb ran MiXCR on the 5' RACE reads. The repertoire includes about 440,000 distinct CDR3 sequences, 17% of them detected once, and approximately 1% sits in the top ten. Source material: blood, either unsorted or a sorted T cell fraction (not recorded which). Receptors were obtained from a male donor with ankylosing spondylitis. Both conserved end residues are trimmed from each CDR3.

>TRBJ2-5|TRBV4-3
ASSQDRAAGGGQY
>TRBJ2-1|TRBV20-1
SARWASGRGYNEQF
>TRBJ1-6|TRBV6-1
ASSVKEQGSPLH
>TRBJ2-1|TRBV19
ASSPGTGNYNEQF
>TRBJ2-7|TRBV20-1
SAVSGTSGYEQY
>TRBJ1-2|TRBV7-9
ASSSKGAGYDYGYT
>TRBJ1-2|TRBV6-2/TRBV6-3
AIRKTGGEGYT
>TRBJ2-7|TRBV11-1
ASSLAGLGEQY
>TRBJ1-2|TRBV2
ASSDGGGFTYGYT
>TRBJ2-7|TRBV3-1
ASSGSTGNEQY
>TRBJ2-3|TRBV29-1
SVERGRTDTQY
>TRBJ1-5|TRBV7-2
ASSDFPLEPQH
>TRBJ2-1|TRBV20-1
SARAKGLAGLEQF
>TRBJ2-5|TRBV4-3
ASSPATAPGGETQY
>TRBJ2-3|TRBV5-1
ASSGSGTDTQY
>TRBJ1-6|TRBV27
ASSLGTNGGNSPLH
>TRBJ1-2|TRBV19
ARGQHNITYGYT
>TRBJ1-1|TRBV7-2
ASSFFRSRGTEAF
>TRBJ2-7|TRBV6-5
ASSSPGTGLQY
>TRBJ2-2|TRBV2
ASSQGLGHTGELF
>TRBJ2-6|TRBV5-1
ASSEVSGANVLT
>TRBJ2-7|TRBV28
ASKLRDGPYEQY
>TRBJ2-6|TRBV7-3
ASKTGAGANVLT
>TRBJ2-4|TRBV2
ASSEVTARTNIQY
>TRBJ1-4|TRBV5-1
ASSLEGQGNEKLF
>TRBJ2-5|TRBV12-3/TRBV12-4
ASRTGQKLQETQY
>TRBJ2-3|TRBV28
ASSFGGANTDTQY
>TRBJ2-5|TRBV12-3/TRBV12-4
ASSLNLGARTGRQETQY
>TRBJ1-3|TRBV3-1
ASSQAGGSNTIY
>TRBJ2-3|TRBV12-3/TRBV12-4
ASTSGQGRTDTQY
>TRBJ2-2|TRBV25-1
ASSDGRNTGELF
>TRBJ1-2|TRBV12-3/TRBV12-4
ASSSRTGPYGYT
>TRBJ1-1|TRBV27
ASSHRGVNTEAF
>TRBJ1-2|TRBV21-1
ASSKVRVYGYT
>TRBJ1-1|TRBV6-1
ASRTDLNTEAF
>TRBJ2-5|TRBV27
ASSPEVLAGGIVTQY
>TRBJ2-2|TRBV6-1
ASSPPTGTYAGELF
>TRBJ2-1|TRBV5-1
ASSETQLYNEQF
>TRBJ2-2|TRBV7-2
ASTRGDLNTGELF
>TRBJ1-6|TRBV4-1
ASSQEDRGGSPLH
>TRBJ1-4|TRBV15
ATSRVDKGNEKLF
>TRBJ2-2|TRBV7-2
ASSLAGGNGELF
>TRBJ2-2|TRBV15
ATSREPNTGELF
>TRBJ2-3|TRBV7-2
ASSAAVTDTQY
>TRBJ1-5|TRBV6-1
ASTRDPNQPQH
>TRBJ1-2|TRBV27
ASTPTGEANYGYT
>TRBJ2-5|TRBV7-9
ASSLVSRFETQY
>TRBJ2-1|TRBV7-2
ASSLAGSGRARSYNEQF
>TRBJ1-2|TRBV25-1
ASSVLANYGYT
>TRBJ2-2|TRBV24-1
ATSSTSRGDTGELF
>TRBJ1-5|TRBV12-3/TRBV12-4
ASRPGNENQPQH
>TRBJ2-7|TRBV6-1
ASREVLTHSYEQY
>TRBJ2-7|TRBV20-1
SARVPTGYEQY
>TRBJ2-7|TRBV2
ASTTGDEQY